Listed here are 10 T cell receptor beta chains from one sample, sequenced in a study of tumour-infiltrating T cells in Burkitt lymphoma (TCRdb year 2020). Library creation used the immunoSEQ multiplex PCR assay. TCRdb retrieved this table from immuneACCESS and kept in-frame rearrangements only. Not all clones are present; in checked studies, unresolved V genes account for under half, and no reason is known for the remainder. Present in this sample are some 3,500 clones, 15% to 20% of which were seen just once. Approximately 1.5% of the sample rests with the top ten. Input material: tumor tissue. The receptor source for this set is a human donor with Burkitt lymphoma.

This clone is large (0.1 to 1%). The chain carries TRBV11-3 and TRBJ2-1; 10 bases fit TRBD2. The CDR3 length is 14 residues. V shed 5 bases and J 9 bases; nucleotides not matched to a gene: 7. CDR1 is SGHNT and CDR2 is YENEEA in the germline V gene. The CDR3 DNA is TGTGCCAGCAGCACCAGCGGGAGGGGGGCTGAGCAGTTCTTC. Translated: CASSTSGRGAEQFF.

V is TRBV18 and J is TRBJ2-7; a possible D gene is TRBD2 (5 bases). The CDR3 loop spans 15 amino acids. Germline assignment: CDR1 KGHSH and CDR2 LQKENI. Trimming took 2 bases from V and 6 from J, leaving 17 bases between them. The CDR3 here is CASSPFSGKSAEQYF. As DNA, the CDR3 is TGTGCCAGCTCACCATTTTCCGGGAAATCGGCCGAGCAGTACTTC.

V and J are TRBV25-1 and TRBJ2-1; the match to TRBD2 covers 11 bases. The CDR3 totals 15 residues. Trimming took 7 bases from V and 4 from J; bases not matched to a gene: 6. In germline, CDR1 is MGHDK, CDR2 SYGVNS. The CDR3 region is CASTGRLAGYNEQFF. The CDR3, as DNA: TGTGCCAGCACGGGAAGACTAGCGGGGTACAATGAGCAGTTCTTC.

This clone was observed a handful of times. The chain is built from TRBV9 and TRBJ2-3; the D gene is possibly TRBD2 (7 bases). V lost 2 bases to trimming and J lost 2 bases, with 18 bases between them. Per germline, CDR1 SGDLS and CDR2 YYNGEE. This CDR3 region has 17 residues. CDR3 nucleotide sequence: TGTGCCAGCAGCGTGGGGGCGGGGGCCATATCCACAGATACGCAGTATTTT. This translates into CASSVGAGAISTDTQYF. Using reference TRBV9 and TRBJ2-3 for the parts outside the CDR3, the full variable domain is DSGVTQTPKHLITATGQRVTLRCSPRSGDLSVYWYQQSLDQGLQFLIQYYNGEERAKGNILERFSAQQFPDLHSELNLSSLELGDSALYFCASSVGAGAISTDTQYFGPGTRLTVL.

The chain recombines TRBV7-9 with TRBJ2-7; TRBD2 matches 9 bases. The trim removed 7 bases at V and 4 bases at J, leaving 14 bases unmatched. The germline gives CDR1 SEHNR, CDR2 FQNEAQ (reference sequence). The CDR3 is made up of 16 amino acids. This CDR3 is CASKPTGGLASYEQYF. DNA of the CDR3: TGTGCCAGCAAGCCGACGGGCGGACTAGCGTCTTACGAGCAGTACTTC. Complete variable domain (other parts from reference TRBV7-9 and TRBJ2-7): DTGVSQNPRHKITKRGQNVTFRCDPISEHNRLYWYRQTLGQGPEFLTYFQNEAQLEKSRLLSDRFSAERPKGSFSTLEIQRTEQGDSAMYLCASKPTGGLASYEQYFGPGTRLTVT.

The chain couples TRBV28 to TRBJ2-5, with TRBD2 identical over 7 bases. With V trimmed by 3 bases and J by 0 bases, 7 bases remained unmatched. Germline V gene lookup returns CDR1 MDHEN and CDR2 SYDVKM. This CDR3 has 16 residues. CDR3 protein: CASSLSGEGYQETQYF. As DNA, the CDR3 is TGTGCCAGCAGTTTGAGCGGGGAGGGGTACCAAGAGACCCAGTACTTC.

This clone has a handful of counts. The CDR3 DNA follows: TGTGCCAGCAGCTTGGGCGACACCTACTCTGGAAACACCATATATTTT. This codes for CASSLGDTYSGNTIYF. The V gene is TRBV5-6, the J gene TRBJ1-3; D unresolved. Germline V lookup: CDR1 SGHDT, CDR2 YYEEEE. V was clipped by 0 bases and J by 0 bases, with 10 bases between them. The CDR3 loop spans 16 amino acids.

This clone was found a few times. The V gene is TRBV5-4, the J gene TRBJ2-1; D remains unclear. Trimming took 4 bases from V and 8 from J, leaving 13 bases between them. CDR1 and CDR2 from the germline V gene are SGHNT and YYREEE (reference sequence). This CDR3 contains 13 residues. The CDR3 DNA reads TGTGCCAGCAGCCCTCCCCTCCTTGATGAGCAGTTCTTC. This codes for CASSPPLLDEQFF.

This clone has a handful of counts. The rearrangement uses TRBV19 and TRBJ2-2, with a tentative D call TRBD2 (5 bases). The CDR3 runs 14 residues. Germline loops: CDR1 LNHDA, CDR2 SQIVND (reference sequence). Trimming left V 2 bases short and J 4 bases short, with 8 bases between. The CDR3 protein is CASSISRGTGELFF. DNA of the CDR3: TGTGCCAGTAGTATAAGTCGGGGCACCGGGGAGCTGTTTTTT.

This chain uses TRBV4-1 with TRBJ2-3, with D perhaps TRBD2 (6 bases). V lost 1 base and J 4 bases, leaving 9 bases between the germline ends. The CDR3 sequence is 14 residues long. The germline gives CDR1 MGHRA, CDR2 YSYEKL. The CDR3 sequence is CASSQGGEPDTQYF. For the CDR3, the DNA is TGCGCCAGCAGCCAAGGGGGGGAGCCAGATACGCAGTATTTT.